One sample yielded the 7 T cell receptor beta chains listed below, sequenced in a study of CD8+ T cells in alopecia areata. It was cDNA, reverse transcribed from extracted RNA, that served as the sequencing template. Sequencing was performed with immunoSEQ multiplex PCR; in TCRdb, only in-frame clones are kept and a portion is missing. The sample holds about 200,000 clones; 50% to 60% are singletons and the top ten take roughly 0.47%. Here the sequenced sample was CD4+ T cells sorted from blood, taken at week 0. The receptor source for this set is a human donor with alopecia areata.

V usage is TRBV30 and J usage is TRBJ2-2, with 7 bases that match TRBD1. CDR3 size: 16 residues. Germline assignment: CDR1 GTSNPN and CDR2 SVGIG (reference sequence). V trimming: 1 base; J trimming: 0 bases; junction bases outside the gene matches: 5. CDR3 region: CAWSARTGANTGELFF. DNA for the CDR3: TGTGCCTGGAGTGCTCGGACAGGTGCGAACACCGGGGAGCTGTTTTTT.

The chain links TRBV30 to TRBJ1-2; no clear D. The germline V gene encodes CDR1 GTSNPN and CDR2 SVGIG (reference sequence). The V and J ends lost 3 bases and 4 bases respectively, with 6 bases between them. The CDR3 totals 11 residues. The CDR3 DNA is TGTGCCTGGAGAATCCTCTATGGCTACACCTTC. This gives the protein CAWRILYGYTF. Full variable domain (remainder filled in from reference TRBV30 and TRBJ1-2): SQTIHQWPATLVQPVGSPLSLECTVEGTSNPNLYWYRQAAGRGLQLLFYSVGIGQISSEVPQNLSASRPQDRQFILSSKKLLLSDSGFYLCAWRILYGYTFGSGTRLTVV.

This chain connects TRBV29-1 to TRBJ2-1; 7 positions agree with TRBD1. Germline V gives CDR1 SQVTM, CDR2 ANQGSEA. V was clipped by 3 bases and J by 1 base; unmatched bases: 12. The CDR3 is 17 residues long. The CDR3 here is CSVELWTGSNSYNEQFF. CDR3 nucleotides: TGCAGCGTTGAGCTCTGGACAGGATCAAATTCCTACAATGAGCAGTTCTTC.

The rearrangement joins TRBV10-2 to TRBJ1-5, with TRBD1 matching 7 bases. The CDR3 runs to 15 residues. V shed 4 bases, J shed 4 bases, and the junction held 7 bases outside the gene matches. Germline V gene sequence: CDR1 WSHSY, CDR2 SAAADI. The CDR3 protein is CASSGQGDWNQPQHF. CDR3 coding DNA: TGCGCCAGCAGTGGACAGGGAGATTGGAATCAGCCCCAGCATTTT.

The gene calls are TRBV29-1 and TRBJ2-1; D is uncertain. The CDR3 length is 11 residues. Germline lookup yields CDR1 SQVTM and CDR2 ANQGSEA. This CDR3 is CTASLDNEQFF. The DNA for the CDR3 is TGCACCGCTAGTTTGGACAATGAGCAGTTCTTC.

The genes are TRBV30 and TRBJ2-7, with 7 positions matching TRBD2. The CDR3 runs 14 residues. Germline assignment: CDR1 GTSNPN and CDR2 SVGIG (reference sequence). The V gene end was trimmed by 2 bases and the J gene end by 0 bases; junction bases not matched to a gene: 4. The CDR3 sequence: CAWSIGGSSYEQYF. CDR3 sequence (DNA): TGTGCCTGGAGTATTGGCGGGAGCTCCTACGAGCAGTACTTC.

This clone was counted a few times. The J gene is TRBJ2-5, the V gene TRBV19; the match to TRBD1 covers 10 bases. The DNA end is more similar to TRBJ2-7, so the J call may be wrong. The germline V gene has CDR1 LNHDA and CDR2 SQIVND (reference sequence). This CDR3 is built from 15 residues. CDR3 coding DNA: TGTGCCAGTAGTCAATCCGGGACAGGGGATTGCGAGCAGTACTTC. Translated, it gives CASSQSGTGDCEQYF.